The text below deals with one T cell receptor (beta chain). Its antigen is still unknown. The data are from a study of cytomegalovirus exposure and HLA in healthy donors. Study observations and caveats: Common viral pathogens (according to a later analysis) appeared linked to several of the most significant clusters. Earlier findings revealed that most TCR beta V segments proved productive either about 87% or about 30% of the time. Later analysis identified a missense DCLRE1C variant that was linked to TCR beta V- and J-gene trimming.

13 Jbeta primers and 60 Vbeta primers were used for the PCR. The repertoire was sequenced with immunoSEQ multiplex PCR; TCRdb's copy has only in-frame clones and lacks some. In the table there are some 150,000 clones, 82% of which are singletons. Sequenced input: PBMCs. The sequence was obtained from a male donor in good health and CMV-seronegative.

This chain's CDR3 is CASSLAGAGEQYF. CDR3 DNA sequence: TGTGCCAGCAGCTTAGCGGGGGCAGGGGAGCAGTACTTC. The chain is built from TRBV7-9 and TRBJ2-7; tentatively, D is TRBD1 (6 bases). The V end was cut by 0 bases, the J end by 7 bases, with 10 bases between. Germline V lookup: CDR1 SEHNR, CDR2 FQNEAQ (reference sequence). CDR3 length: 13 amino acids.